This T cell receptor (beta chain) stems from a study of Graves' ophthalmopathy and Graves' hyperthyroidism. Study-wide results and limits: Appearing in blood as well were most expanded thyroid clonotypes above 0.001 frequency.

This CDR3 region has 14 residues. J lost 10 bases, V lost 5 bases, and 10 bases had no gene match. With respect to this clonotype: Antigen specificity is unknown.

Using RNA transcripts, the TCR beta CDR3 regions were amplified. Investigators did first-round RT-PCR with HTBI primers, then second-round multiplex PCR. One entry per CDR3 protein results from TCRdb running MiXCR on the multiplex PCR reads. Among 900,000 to 1,200,000 distinct CDR3 sequences, roughly two fifths were seen once, and the ten largest hold around 10%. This TCR was recovered from an adult man with Graves' hyperthyroidism. This chain links TRBV12-3 or TRBV12-4 with TRBJ1-1, with TRBD1 identical over 10 bases. The sequenced material came from peripheral blood or thyroid tissue (not recorded which). CDR3 in amino acids: CASSPGQGRGRAFF. DNA of the CDR3: TGTGCCAGCAGTCCGGGACAGGGGCGAGGTAGAGCTTTCTTT.